Presented here are 11 T cell receptor beta chains from one specimen sequenced in a study of T cells in Graves' hyperthyroidism and ophthalmopathy. RNA transcripts were the template for amplifying TCR beta CDR3 regions. Initially, a first-round RT-PCR of the TCR CDR3 employed the HTBI primer set. TCRdb called the multiplex PCR reads again in MiXCR, with one record for every CDR3 protein. Among approximately 510,000 distinct CDR3 sequences listed, less than 25% were seen once. Sequenced input: blood. The receptors derive from a man between 18 and 29 years old with Graves' hyperthyroidism.

Many counts were recorded for this clonotype. The chain uses TRBV20-1 and TRBJ1-1, with 9 bases fitting TRBD1. CDR3 size: 16 residues. The germline V gene encodes CDR1 DFQATT and CDR2 SNEGSKA (reference sequence). The junction had 6 bases not matched to a gene; V was cut back by 0 bases and J by 1 base. The CDR3 protein is CSARDGTGWSNTEAFF. In DNA, the CDR3 is TGCAGTGCTAGAGATGGGACAGGGTGGTCGAACACTGAAGCTTTCTTT.

The CDR3 region has the DNA TGTGCCTGGAGTGTAAGGAGGATCGATGGCTACACCTTC. It specifies CAWSVRRIDGYTF. This chain joins TRBV30 and TRBJ1-2, with D unresolved. The germline V gene has CDR1 GTSNPN and CDR2 SVGIG (reference sequence). The CDR3 sequence is 13 residues long. V dropped 0 bases and J dropped 6 bases, with 11 bases sitting between them.

This clonotype was picked up many times. V and J are TRBV12-3 or TRBV12-4 and TRBJ2-7, with 10 bases lining up with TRBD1. The V gene end was trimmed by 3 bases and the J gene end by 4 bases; junction bases not matched to a gene: 3. CDR3 length: 14 residues. The CDR3 DNA reads as TGTGCCAGCAGTTTTCGGGACAGGGGTTACGAGCAGTACTTC. This sequence encodes CASSFRDRGYEQYF.

This clonotype has ten or more counts. The rearrangement joins TRBV4-1 to TRBJ1-2; possible D gene TRBD1, 5 bases. The CDR3 spans 14 residues. With 4 bases removed from V and 1 base from J, the gap between germline ends came to 10 bases. Per germline, CDR1 MGHRA and CDR2 YSYEKL. The CDR3 bases are TGCGCCAGCAGCCCGACAGCTGTTAACTATGGCTACACCTTC. The encoded protein is CASSPTAVNYGYTF.

This clonotype has a handful of counts. The V gene is TRBV6-2 or TRBV6-3, the J gene TRBJ1-2; D unclear. Trimming removed 6 bases from V and 8 bases from J, with 16 bases in between. In germline, CDR1 is MNHEY, CDR2 SVGEGT. The CDR3 has 13 amino acids. The CDR3 nucleotides are TGTGCCAGCAGCCAGCGACTGGTGGGAGGCTACACCTTC. It yields the protein CASSQRLVGGYTF.

This clonotype was seen ten or more times. The V call is TRBV6-4, the J call TRBJ1-1; D uncertain. The CDR3 is made up of 15 amino acids. Trimming took off 5 bases at V and 6 bases at J, with 19 bases between the two ends. Per the germline V gene, CDR1 is MRHNA and CDR2 is SNTAGT. The CDR3 sequence: CASSLQPGYEAEAFF. The CDR3 nucleotides read TGTGCCAGCAGTCTCCAGCCGGGTTATGAGGCTGAAGCTTTCTTT.

This clonotype has at least ten counts. The chain joins TRBV5-8 to TRBJ2-7, with 11 bases identical to TRBD2. The germline gives CDR1 SGHTS, CDR2 YDEGEE. Unmatched junction bases numbered 8, after V lost 4 bases and J lost 5 bases. The CDR3 runs to 15 residues. The CDR3 DNA sequence: TGTGCCAGCAGCCATGGACGGACTAGCGGGCACGAGCAGTACTTC. Its translation is CASSHGRTSGHEQYF.

This clonotype was observed many times. The chain links TRBV6-2 or TRBV6-3 to TRBJ1-1; D might be TRBD1 (6 bases). CDR1 is MNHEY and CDR2 is SVGEGT in the germline V gene. Trimming left V 10 bases short and J 5 bases short, with 11 bases between. The CDR3 covers 11 residues. For the CDR3, the DNA is TGTGCCACCACCCAGGGGACTGAAGCTTTCTTT. It specifies CATTQGTEAFF.

This clonotype occurred a few times. The rearrangement uses TRBV4-2 and TRBJ1-1; the match to TRBD1 covers 7 bases. The CDR3 runs 14 residues. Germline lookup yields CDR1 LGHNA and CDR2 YNFKEQ. The V and J ends lost 4 bases and 8 bases, in that order; junction bases with no gene match: 10. The CDR3 nucleotides are TGTGCCAGCAGCCTGTCGACAGGGAATCTGGAAGCTTTCTTT. As protein: CASSLSTGNLEAFF.

This clonotype turned up a few times. The chain has TRBV28 and TRBJ2-7, with a possible D match to TRBD1 (5 bases). The germline CDR1 and CDR2 sequences are MDHEN and SYDVKM. Trimming removed 7 bases at V and 4 bases at J, with 14 bases between. This CDR3 comprises 13 residues. The DNA for the CDR3 is TGTGCCAGCACCAAATCCGACAGTTACGAGCAGTACTTC. Its translation is CASTKSDSYEQYF.

This clonotype turned up a few times. The chain has TRBV7-9 and TRBJ2-5; TRBD1 agrees at 12 bases. CDR1 is SEHNR and CDR2 is FQNEAQ in the germline V gene (reference sequence). J was trimmed by 5 bases and V by 6 bases; bases with no gene match: 10. The CDR3 sequence is 16 residues long. CDR3 DNA sequence: TGTGCCAGCAGGGCTCGGGACAGGGGGCTTGGTGAGACCCAGTACTTC. As protein: CASRARDRGLGETQYF.